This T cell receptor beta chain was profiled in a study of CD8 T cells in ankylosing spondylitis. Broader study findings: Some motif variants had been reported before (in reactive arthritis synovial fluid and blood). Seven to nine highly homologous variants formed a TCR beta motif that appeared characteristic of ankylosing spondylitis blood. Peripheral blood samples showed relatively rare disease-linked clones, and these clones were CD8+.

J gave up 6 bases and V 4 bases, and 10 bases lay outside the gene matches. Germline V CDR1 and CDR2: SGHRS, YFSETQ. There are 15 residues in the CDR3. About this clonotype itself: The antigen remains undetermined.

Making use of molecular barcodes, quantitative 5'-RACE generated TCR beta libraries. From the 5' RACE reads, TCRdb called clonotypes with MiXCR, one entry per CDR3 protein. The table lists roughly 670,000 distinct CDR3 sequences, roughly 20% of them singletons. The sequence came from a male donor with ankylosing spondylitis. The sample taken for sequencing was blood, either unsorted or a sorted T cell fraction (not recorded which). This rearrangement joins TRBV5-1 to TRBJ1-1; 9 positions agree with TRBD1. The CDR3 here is CASSARTGVRAEAFF. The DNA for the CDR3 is TGCGCCAGCAGCGCACGGACAGGGGTAAGGGCTGAAGCTTTCTTT.